Reported below is one TCR beta chain. The identical CDR3 is also encoded by other nucleotide sequences in the sample. The data stem from a study of T cell changes during pregnancy in multiple sclerosis. Germline V gene lookup returns CDR1 LNHDA and CDR2 SQIVND (reference sequence). This CDR3 is built from 13 residues. V gave up 8 bases and J gave up 1 base, with 11 bases separating them. Sequencing used immunoSEQ multiplex PCR; TCRdb keeps in-frame clones, though not all of them. The data hold tens of thousands of clones, with roughly nine tenths observed a single time. The receptor was isolated from a female donor with multiple sclerosis, enrolled in a pregnancy study. The sample here was CD8+ T cells from peripheral blood mononuclear cells, taken before pregnancy. V and J are TRBV19 and TRBJ1-1, with D perhaps TRBD1 (5 bases). Here the CDR3 reads CASRTGGNTEAFF. DNA for the CDR3: TGTGCCAGTCGTACGGGGGGGAACACTGAAGCTTTCTTT.